The 14 T cell receptor beta chains below were found in one sample sequenced in a study of blood T cell repertoires in COVID-19. This table comes from immunoSEQ multiplex PCR, and its TCRdb copy is limited to in-frame clones, with some not included. This table has some 380,000 clones, around 87% appearing once. Sequencing was carried out using PBMCs or T cells enriched from blood (not recorded which). Receptors were obtained from a man aged 25 to 40 who had recovered from COVID-19.

V gene TRBV19 combines with J gene TRBJ1-6; TRBD1 might be the D (6 bases). This CDR3 spans 15 amino acids. Germline V gene sequence: CDR1 LNHDA, CDR2 SQIVND (reference sequence). Trimming removed 9 bases at V and 10 bases at J, with 22 bases between. The CDR3 loop is CASQLGGQVGSPLHF. Here the CDR3 DNA reads TGTGCCAGCCAACTGGGGGGGCAGGTCGGATCACCCCTCCACTTT.

The V and J genes are TRBV19 and TRBJ2-7, with 11 bases fitting TRBD1. V trimming: 5 bases; J trimming: 5 bases; junction bases outside the gene matches: 5. The CDR3 extends over 14 amino acids. Per germline, CDR1 LNHDA and CDR2 SQIVND (reference sequence). The CDR3 reads CASSGQGATHEQYF. DNA of the CDR3: TGTGCCAGTAGTGGACAGGGGGCGACCCACGAGCAGTACTTC. The full variable domain, with the rest looked up from reference TRBV19 and TRBJ2-7, is DGGITQSPKYLFRKEGQNVTLSCEQNLNHDAMYWYRQDPGQGLRLIYYSQIVNDFQKGDIAEGYSVSREKKESFPLTVTSAQKNPTAFYLCASSGQGATHEQYFGPGTRLTVT.

In this sample, this clone turned up once. V is TRBV5-5 and J is TRBJ1-5, with D tentatively TRBD1 (5 bases). From germline, CDR1 is SGHKS and CDR2 YYEKEE (reference sequence). V was shortened by 0 bases and J by 2 bases, with 9 bases between the two germline ends. There are 15 residues in the CDR3. This CDR3 reads CASSLEGLGNQPQHF. CDR3 bases: TGTGCCAGCAGCTTGGAGGGGCTTGGCAATCAGCCCCAGCATTTT.

This clone was found once. The genes are TRBV2 and TRBJ2-2; TRBD1 might be the D (6 bases). V lost 6 bases to trimming and J lost 6 bases, with 14 bases between them. Germline V gene lookup returns CDR1 SNHLY and CDR2 FYNNEI. The CDR3 is made up of 14 amino acids. CDR3 DNA: TGTGCCAGCAGCAAAGAAGGGGGAGCCGGGGAGCTGTTTTTT. Translating it yields CASSKEGGAGELFF. Drawing the rest from reference TRBV2 and TRBJ2-2, the complete variable domain is EPEVTQTPSHQVTQMGQEVILRCVPISNHLYFYWYRQILGQKVEFLVSFYNNEISEKSEIFDDQFSVERPDGSNFTLKIRSTKLEDSAMYFCASSKEGGAGELFFGEGSRLTVL.

This sequence joins TRBV20-1 and TRBJ1-2; tentatively, D is TRBD1 (6 bases). Germline V gene lookup returns CDR1 DFQATT and CDR2 SNEGSKA (reference sequence). Trimming cost V 3 bases and J 3 bases, with 14 bases left between them. The CDR3 spans 14 residues. The CDR3: CSASRARGDYGYTF. In DNA form, the CDR3 reads TGCAGTGCTAGTAGGGCCAGGGGAGACTATGGCTACACCTTC.

This rearrangement joins TRBV6-5 to TRBJ1-5, with D tentatively TRBD1 (5 bases). The V end was cut by 0 bases, the J end by 5 bases, with 11 bases between. This CDR3 is built from 15 residues. Germline values: CDR1 MNHEY, CDR2 SVGAGI. The CDR3 bases are TGTGCCAGCAGTTACTCGTCAAAGGGGTATCAGCCCCAGCATTTT. Translated: CASSYSSKGYQPQHF.

CDR3: CATSRDARQGIGQPQHF. The CDR3 DNA reads as TGTGCCACCAGCAGGGATGCAAGACAGGGTATAGGGCAGCCCCAGCATTTT. J is TRBJ1-5 and V is TRBV15; 7 positions match TRBD1. The V gene end was trimmed by 3 bases and the J gene end by 7 bases; junction bases not matched to a gene: 15. CDR3 length: 17 residues. The germline V gene encodes CDR1 LNHNV and CDR2 YYDKDF (reference sequence).

This sequence joins TRBV6-2 or TRBV6-3 and TRBJ2-2; TRBD2 is a possible D gene (6 bases). V was clipped by 2 bases and J by 3 bases, with 13 bases between them. This CDR3 has 16 residues. Germline V gives CDR1 MNHEY, CDR2 SVGEGT. Written as DNA, the CDR3 is TGTGCCAGCAGTTACGCGGGAAGGCTGTACACCGGGGAGCTGTTTTTT. This encodes CASSYAGRLYTGELFF.

V and J are TRBV7-6 and TRBJ2-1; D uncertain. Trimming pared 2 bases from V and 4 bases from J, leaving 21 bases between. Per germline, CDR1 SGHVS and CDR2 FNYEAQ. The CDR3 is 18 amino acids. CDR3 residues: CASSLLGVASYNYNEQFF. In nucleotides, the CDR3 is TGTGCCAGCAGCTTACTGGGTGTAGCCTCCTATAATTACAATGAGCAGTTCTTC.

The chain joins TRBV15 to TRBJ2-5; the match to TRBD2 covers 7 bases. Germline loops: CDR1 LNHNV, CDR2 YYDKDF (reference sequence). This CDR3 spans 13 amino acids. Germline trimming cut 3 bases from V and 3 bases from J; bases unmatched to any gene: 1. CDR3 amino acids: CATSSGLEETQYF. The CDR3 DNA reads TGTGCCACCAGCAGTGGACTAGAAGAGACCCAGTACTTC.

The chain couples TRBV6-2 or TRBV6-3 to TRBJ1-5, with 8 bases matching TRBD1. The CDR3 length is 17 residues. Germline assignment: CDR1 MNHEY and CDR2 SVGEGT. V lost 4 bases, J lost 4 bases, and 12 bases stayed unmatched. CDR3 sequence: CASSSALTNRGNQPQHF. The DNA of the CDR3 is TGTGCCAGCAGTTCAGCATTAACGAACAGGGGGAATCAGCCCCAGCATTTT.

CDR3 region: CASSDHTPPRENTQYF. In nucleotides, the CDR3 is TGTGCCAGCAGCGACCACACCCCCCCGCGGGAGAATACGCAGTATTTT. V gene TRBV3-1 (or the pseudogene TRBV3-2) combines with J gene TRBJ2-3, with 7 bases aligning to TRBD2. This CDR3 contains 16 residues. The ends lost 5 bases at V and 7 bases at J; junction bases unmatched: 15. Germline lookup yields CDR1 LGHDT and CDR2 YNNKEL (reference sequence).

This rearrangement joins TRBV6-5 to TRBJ1-5, with D possibly being TRBD1 (5 bases). Germline assignment: CDR1 MNHEY and CDR2 SVGAGI. The V end lost 0 bases, the J end lost 5 bases, and 11 bases lay between the germline ends. The CDR3 consists of 15 residues. CDR3 DNA sequence: TGTGCCAGCAGTTACTCGGGACTTGGGGATCAGCCCCAGCATTTT. The encoded protein is CASSYSGLGDQPQHF.

This clone was counted a single time. This chain links TRBV14 with TRBJ1-1; D not certain. Trimming stripped 4 bases from V and 13 bases from J, with 13 bases between. The germline CDR1 and CDR2 sequences are SGHDN and FVKESK. The CDR3 has 11 amino acids. The CDR3 sequence: CASSPGTVSFF. As DNA, the CDR3 is TGTGCCAGCAGCCCGGGAACAGTAAGTTTCTTT. Complete variable domain (other parts from reference TRBV14 and TRBJ1-1): EAGVTQFPSHSVIEKGQTVTLRCDPISGHDNLYWYRRVMGKEIKFLLHFVKESKQDESGMPNNRFLAERTGGTYSTLKVQPAELEDSGVYFCASSPGTVSFFGQGTRLTVV.